These 5 T cell receptor beta chains share one sample of origin, sequenced in a study of shared clonotypes between healthy human individuals. Naivety among CD8 cells was defined by CD45RO negativity and positive CCR7 selection, thereby excluding terminally differentiated effector memory CD45RA+ cells. The method was immunoSEQ multiplex PCR; TCRdb's version includes in-frame clones alone and lacks a portion of them. The sample yields 1.5 million to 2.5 million clones, 85% to 95% seen once. The sequencing input was naive CD8+ T cells sorted from blood. The receptors here all came from a man between 18 and 35 years old in good health.

This clone was seen only a few times. The gene calls are TRBV7-9 and TRBJ2-1; TRBD1 matches at 7 bases. V shed 4 bases, J shed 6 bases, and the junction held 18 bases outside the gene matches. The CDR3 runs 18 residues. CDR1 and CDR2 (germline): SEHNR, FQNEAQ (reference sequence). The chain's CDR3 is CASSSPIRGQLIGNEQFF. CDR3 DNA: TGTGCCAGCAGCTCGCCGATTAGGGGGCAGCTTATCGGCAATGAGCAGTTCTTC.

The V and J genes are TRBV4-3 and TRBJ2-7; D is unclear. The CDR3 covers 16 residues. Trimming pared 1 base from V and 5 bases from J, leaving 18 bases between. Germline V gives CDR1 LGHNA, CDR2 YSLEER. CDR3 protein: CASSQAGHTGPDEQYF. CDR3 bases: TGCGCCAGCAGCCAAGCTGGGCATACTGGCCCCGACGAGCAGTACTTC.

The chain couples TRBV5-1 to TRBJ2-1, with D maybe TRBD2 (5 bases). The germline V and J ends were trimmed by 0 bases and 5 bases, with 12 bases remaining between them. This CDR3 has 15 amino acids. Germline values: CDR1 SGHRS, CDR2 YFSETQ. The DNA for the CDR3 is TGCGCCAGCAGCTTGGCCGGGGTATACAACAATGAGCAGTTCTTC. It translates to CASSLAGVYNNEQFF.

The chain employs TRBV5-1 and TRBJ1-1, with 9 nucleotides matching TRBD1. V gave up 2 bases and J gave up 0 bases; unmatched junction bases: 8. Germline assignment: CDR1 SGHRS and CDR2 YFSETQ. The CDR3 consists of 17 residues. The CDR3 DNA sequence: TGCGCCAGCAGCTTCGGGACAGGGATGGGCATGAACACTGAAGCTTTCTTT. It yields the protein CASSFGTGMGMNTEAFF.

This chain uses TRBV5-1 with TRBJ1-2, with TRBD1 matching over 10 bases. J gave up 8 bases and V 2 bases, and 6 bases lay outside the gene matches. CDR1 SGHRS and CDR2 YFSETQ come from the germline V gene. The CDR3 spans 14 residues. The CDR3 protein is CASSFGTGVGGYTF. In DNA, the CDR3 is TGCGCCAGCAGCTTTGGGACAGGGGTAGGAGGCTACACCTTC. Combining the CDR3 with reference TRBV5-1 and TRBJ1-2 gives the whole variable domain KAGVTQTPRYLIKTRGQQVTLSCSPISGHRSVSWYQQTPGQGLQFLFEYFSETQRNKGNFPGRFSGRQFSNSRSEMNVSTLELGDSALYLCASSFGTGVGGYTFGSGTRLTVV.